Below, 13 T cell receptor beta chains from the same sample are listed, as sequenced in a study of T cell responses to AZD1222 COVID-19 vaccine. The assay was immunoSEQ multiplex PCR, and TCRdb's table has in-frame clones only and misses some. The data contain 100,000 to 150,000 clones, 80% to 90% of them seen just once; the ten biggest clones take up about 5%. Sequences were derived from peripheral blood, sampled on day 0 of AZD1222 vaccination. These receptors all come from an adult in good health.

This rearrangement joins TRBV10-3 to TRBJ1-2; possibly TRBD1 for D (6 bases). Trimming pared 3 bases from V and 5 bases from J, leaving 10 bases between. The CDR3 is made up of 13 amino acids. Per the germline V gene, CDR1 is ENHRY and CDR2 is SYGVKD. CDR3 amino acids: CAISDNREYGYTF. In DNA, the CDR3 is TGTGCCATCAGTGATAACAGGGAATATGGCTACACCTTC.

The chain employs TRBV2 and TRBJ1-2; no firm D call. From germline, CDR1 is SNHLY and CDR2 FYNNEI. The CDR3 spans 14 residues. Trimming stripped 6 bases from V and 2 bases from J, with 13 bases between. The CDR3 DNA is TGTGCCAGCAGCCCAGACGGGAGAAACTATGGCTACACCTTC. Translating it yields CASSPDGRNYGYTF.

For the CDR3, the DNA is TGTGCCAGCTCACCACAGGGGGAAAGCACTGAAGCTTTCTTT. Translating it yields CASSPQGESTEAFF. The chain employs TRBV18 and TRBJ1-1; TRBD1 is a possible D gene (6 bases). This CDR3 has 14 amino acids. In germline, CDR1 is KGHSH, CDR2 LQKENI. The germline V and J ends were trimmed by 1 base and 4 bases, with 10 bases remaining between them.

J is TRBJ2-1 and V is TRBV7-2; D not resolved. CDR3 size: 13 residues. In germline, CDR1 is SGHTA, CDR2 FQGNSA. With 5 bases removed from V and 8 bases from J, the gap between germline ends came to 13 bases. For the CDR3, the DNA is TGTGCCAGCAGCCGCGATCGTCCGGATGAGCAGTTCTTC. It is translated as CASSRDRPDEQFF.

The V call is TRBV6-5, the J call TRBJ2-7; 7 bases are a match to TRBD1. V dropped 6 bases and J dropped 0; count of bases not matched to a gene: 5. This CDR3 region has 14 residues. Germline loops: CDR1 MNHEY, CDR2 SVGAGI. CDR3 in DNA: TGTGCCAGCAGGTGGGACAGCAGCTCCTACGAGCAGTACTTC. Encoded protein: CASRWDSSSYEQYF.

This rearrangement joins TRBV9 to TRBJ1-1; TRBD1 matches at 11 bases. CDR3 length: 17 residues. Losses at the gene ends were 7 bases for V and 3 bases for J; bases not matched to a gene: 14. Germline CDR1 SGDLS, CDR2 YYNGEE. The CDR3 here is CASFLRLRTGGHTEAFF. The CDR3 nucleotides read TGTGCCAGCTTTTTGAGGCTGAGGACAGGGGGCCACACTGAAGCTTTCTTT.

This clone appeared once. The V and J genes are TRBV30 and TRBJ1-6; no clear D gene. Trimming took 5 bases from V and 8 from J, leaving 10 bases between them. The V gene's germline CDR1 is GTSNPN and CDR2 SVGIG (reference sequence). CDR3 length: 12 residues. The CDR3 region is CAWGVEDSPLHF. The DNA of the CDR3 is TGTGCCTGGGGGGTGGAAGATTCACCCCTCCACTTT.

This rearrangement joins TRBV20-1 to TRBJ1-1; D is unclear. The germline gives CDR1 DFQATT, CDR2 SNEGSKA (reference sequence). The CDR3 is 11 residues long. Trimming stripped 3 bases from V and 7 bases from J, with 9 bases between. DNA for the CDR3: TGCAGTGCTAGTCCAGACGGTGAAGCTTTCTTT. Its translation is CSASPDGEAFF.

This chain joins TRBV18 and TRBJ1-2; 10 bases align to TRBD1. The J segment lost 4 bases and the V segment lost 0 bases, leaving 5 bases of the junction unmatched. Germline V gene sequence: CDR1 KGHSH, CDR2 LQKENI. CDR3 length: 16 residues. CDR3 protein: CASSPPGTGAGYGYTF. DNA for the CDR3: TGTGCCAGCTCACCACCAGGGACAGGGGCAGGCTATGGCTACACCTTC.

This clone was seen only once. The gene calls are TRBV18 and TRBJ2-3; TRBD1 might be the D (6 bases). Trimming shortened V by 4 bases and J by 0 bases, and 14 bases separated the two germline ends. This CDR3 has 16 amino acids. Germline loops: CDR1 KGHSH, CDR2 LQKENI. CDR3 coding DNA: TGTGCCAGCTCACGGAGACAGGTTACTAGCACAGATACGCAGTATTTT. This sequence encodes CASSRRQVTSTDTQYF.

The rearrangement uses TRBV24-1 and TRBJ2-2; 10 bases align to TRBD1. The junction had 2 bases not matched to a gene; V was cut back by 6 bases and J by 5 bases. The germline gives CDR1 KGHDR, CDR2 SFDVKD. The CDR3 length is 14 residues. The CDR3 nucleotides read TGTGCCACCAGTAGACAGGGGGCGACCGGGGAGCTGTTTTTT. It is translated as CATSRQGATGELFF.

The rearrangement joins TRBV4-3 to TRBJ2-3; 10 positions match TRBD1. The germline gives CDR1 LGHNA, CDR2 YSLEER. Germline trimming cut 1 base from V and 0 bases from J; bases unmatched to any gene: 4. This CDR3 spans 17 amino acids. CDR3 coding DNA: TGCGCCAGCAGCCAAGGACGGGGACAGGGGAGCACAGATACGCAGTATTTT. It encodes CASSQGRGQGSTDTQYF.

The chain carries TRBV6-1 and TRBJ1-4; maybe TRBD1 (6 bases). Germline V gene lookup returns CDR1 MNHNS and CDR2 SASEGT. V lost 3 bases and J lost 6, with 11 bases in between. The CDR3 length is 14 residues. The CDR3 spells CASSDRGGDEKLFF. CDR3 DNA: TGTGCCAGCAGTGACAGGGGAGGGGATGAAAAACTGTTTTTT.